One sample yielded the 18 T cell receptor beta chains listed below, sequenced in a study of early T cells in non-severe SARS-CoV-2 infection. TCRdb reprocessed the 5' RACE reads with MiXCR, giving one entry per CDR3 protein. This sample has 25,000 to 30,000 distinct CDR3 sequences, with approximately 4.8% found just once. Sequencing was done on a sample of whole blood. The origin of the receptors is an adult who was a healthcare worker with PCR-confirmed SARS-CoV-2 infection or an uninfected control (not recorded which).

This clonotype was detected many times. V is TRBV9 and J is TRBJ1-2; TRBD1 is a possible D gene (5 bases). The V and J ends lost 0 bases and 8 bases respectively, with 11 bases between them. This CDR3 is built from 13 residues. Per the germline V gene, CDR1 is SGDLS and CDR2 is YYNGEE. The CDR3: CASSVEEGRGYTF. CDR3 coding DNA: TGTGCCAGCAGCGTAGAGGAGGGACGCGGCTACACCTTC.

Many counts were recorded for this clonotype. V usage is TRBV7-3 and J usage is TRBJ2-3; 13 bases map to TRBD2. The J segment lost 2 bases and the V segment lost 5 bases, leaving 7 bases of the junction unmatched. The CDR3 runs to 17 residues. Germline V gene data show CDR1 as SGHTA and CDR2 as FQGTGA. DNA of the CDR3: TGTGCCAGCAGCCCTCGGGGGACTAGCGGGACCACAGATACGCAGTATTTT. This sequence encodes CASSPRGTSGTTDTQYF.

This clonotype was counted only a few times. V is TRBV18 and J is TRBJ2-7; possible D gene TRBD1, 6 bases. Deletions cut 3 bases from V and 9 bases from J, with 15 bases between. Germline values: CDR1 KGHSH, CDR2 LQKENI. The CDR3 sequence is 13 residues long. DNA of the CDR3: TGTGCCAGCTCACCGGCCCAGGGGCAGGGGCAGTACTTC. The encoded protein is CASSPAQGQGQYF.

This clonotype has ten or more counts. The gene calls are TRBV18 and TRBJ2-7, with D tentatively TRBD1 (5 bases). Trimming stripped 0 bases from V and 2 bases from J, with 8 bases between. The CDR3 sequence is 14 residues long. The germline gives CDR1 KGHSH, CDR2 LQKENI. CDR3 protein: CASSPPGQPYEQYF. CDR3 nucleotide sequence: TGTGCCAGCTCACCACCGGGGCAGCCCTACGAGCAGTACTTC.

This clonotype was seen at least ten times. The rearrangement links TRBV6-5 to TRBJ1-1; D gene ambiguous. The length of the CDR3 is 11 residues. Per germline, CDR1 MNHEY and CDR2 SVGAGI. Trimming removed 9 bases at V and 6 bases at J, with 11 bases between. The CDR3 DNA reads as TGTGCCAGTAGCGACGGGCCTGAAGCTTTCTTT. Amino acids: CASSDGPEAFF.

This clonotype was counted ten times or more. The CDR3, as DNA: TGTGCCAGCAGCTCCGGGGGACAGGGAGATACCCTGCAGCCCCAGCATTTT. Its protein is CASSSGGQGDTLQPQHF. The gene calls are TRBV7-9 and TRBJ1-5, with 9 bases aligning to TRBD1. This CDR3 comprises 17 residues. The germline V gene has CDR1 SEHNR and CDR2 FQNEAQ (reference sequence). The J segment lost 7 bases and the V segment lost 4 bases, leaving 14 bases of the junction unmatched.

This clonotype was counted only a few times. This rearrangement joins TRBV28 to TRBJ1-3; a possible D gene is TRBD1 (6 bases). Trimming cost V 6 bases and J 4 bases, with 13 bases left between them. Germline V gives CDR1 MDHEN, CDR2 SYDVKM. This CDR3 is built from 14 residues. The CDR3 sequence is CASRGRGRGNTIYF. CDR3 nucleotides: TGTGCCAGCAGAGGTCGGGGGCGAGGAAACACCATATATTTT. The whole variable domain, filled in from reference TRBV28 and TRBJ1-3, reads DVKVTQSSRYLVKRTGEKVFLECVQDMDHENMFWYRQDPGLGLRLIYFSYDVKMKEKGDIPEGYSVSREKKERFSLILESASTNQTSMYLCASRGRGRGNTIYFGEGSWLTVV.

There are many counts of this clonotype. This chain joins TRBV28 and TRBJ1-2, with D perhaps matching TRBD1 (5 bases). From germline, CDR1 is MDHEN and CDR2 SYDVKM. The V gene lost 2 bases and the J gene lost 4 bases, with 8 bases spanning the gap. The CDR3 contains 13 residues. The CDR3 DNA sequence: TGTGCCAGCAGTTTAGCAGGGAGCTATGGCTACACCTTC. Its translation: CASSLAGSYGYTF.

This clonotype was observed many times. This chain joins TRBV2 and TRBJ2-7; 12 bases are shared with TRBD2. Germline assignment: CDR1 SNHLY and CDR2 FYNNEI. V lost 5 bases, J lost 5 bases, and 4 bases stayed unmatched. This CDR3 comprises 14 residues. The CDR3: CASSLRTSGDEQYF. The CDR3 DNA reads as TGTGCCAGCAGTTTGCGGACTAGCGGGGACGAGCAGTACTTC.

As concerns this clonotype: Given a much more abundant clone one base away, this may be a read error. The chain combines TRBV28 with TRBJ2-3, with 7 positions matching TRBD2. V trimming: 1 base; J trimming: 2 bases; junction bases outside the gene matches: 3. This CDR3 comprises 15 residues. CDR1 MDHEN and CDR2 SYDVKM come from the germline V gene. The CDR3: CASSLSAGFTDTQYF. CDR3 sequence (DNA): TGTGCCAGCAGTTTATCAGCGGGGTTCACAGATACGCAGTATTTT.

This clonotype appeared many times. This chain uses TRBV5-4 with TRBJ2-7; D possibly corresponds to TRBD1 (6 bases). The V end was cut by 4 bases, the J end by 4 bases, with 21 bases between. CDR1 is SGHNT, CDR2 YYREEE, per germline (reference sequence). The CDR3 is 16 amino acids. CDR3 region: CASSHEQGLLGYEQYF. CDR3 sequence (DNA): TGTGCCAGCAGCCATGAACAGGGCCTTTTGGGTTACGAGCAGTACTTC. Combining the CDR3 with reference TRBV5-4 and TRBJ2-7 gives the whole variable domain ETGVTQSPTHLIKTRGQQVTLRCSSQSGHNTVSWYQQALGQGPQFIFQYYREEENGRGNFPPRFSGLQFPNYSSELNVNALELDDSALYLCASSHEQGLLGYEQYFGPGTRLTVT.

This clonotype was counted many times. The V call is TRBV5-1, the J call TRBJ2-1, with TRBD2 matching over 8 bases. Per the germline V gene, CDR1 is SGHRS and CDR2 is YFSETQ. Germline trimming cut 1 base from V and 6 bases from J; bases unmatched to any gene: 6. The CDR3 totals 15 residues. CDR3 bases: TGCGCCAGCAGCTTGAAAGGCGGGGGGCCCAATGAGCAGTTCTTC. Translated: CASSLKGGGPNEQFF.

Many counts were recorded for this clonotype. V and J are TRBV29-1 and TRBJ2-7; 11 bases fit TRBD2. In germline, CDR1 is SQVTM, CDR2 ANQGSEA. The CDR3 covers 12 residues. V was clipped by 7 bases and J by 5 bases; unmatched bases: 4. The CDR3 here is CSALTSGDEQYF. CDR3 DNA sequence: TGCAGCGCCCTGACTAGCGGGGACGAGCAGTACTTC.

This clonotype has at least ten counts. V and J are TRBV18 and TRBJ1-1, with 7 bases that match TRBD1. V lost 10 bases and J lost 1; bases outside the gene matches: 6. The CDR3 loop spans 13 amino acids. The V gene's germline CDR1 is KGHSH and CDR2 LQKENI. The CDR3 protein is CATRGQKNTEAFF. The DNA for the CDR3 is TGTGCCACCCGGGGACAGAAGAACACTGAAGCTTTCTTT.

With respect to this clonotype: A much larger clone differs from this one at a single base, so this may be a read error. The chain has TRBV24-1 and TRBJ2-1; TRBD1 might be the D (6 bases). Trimming removed 4 bases at V and 1 base at J, with 13 bases between. The CDR3 consists of 16 residues. The germline V gene has CDR1 KGHDR and CDR2 SFDVKD. The chain's CDR3 is CATSEPGARSYNEQFF. CDR3 in DNA: TGTGCCACCAGTGAGCCAGGGGCGCGGTCCTACAATGAGCAGTTCTTC.

This clonotype was recorded at least ten times. The J gene is TRBJ2-1, the V gene TRBV5-6; TRBD2 agrees at 10 bases. There are 16 residues in the CDR3. V dropped 0 bases and J dropped 6; count of bases not matched to a gene: 6. Germline V gene sequence: CDR1 SGHDT, CDR2 YYEEEE. The CDR3, as DNA: TGTGCCAGCAGCTTGGCGAGCGGGGGGGCCATCAATGAGCAGTTCTTC. This gives the protein CASSLASGGAINEQFF.

This clonotype was found many times. The V call is TRBV12-3 or TRBV12-4, the J call TRBJ1-2, with a weak D call TRBD1 (5 bases). The CDR3 length is 13 residues. V was cut by 2 bases and J by 8 bases, with 12 bases left in between. The CDR3 reads CASSLIRRDGYTF. As DNA, the CDR3 is TGTGCCAGCAGTTTAATTCGCAGGGACGGCTACACCTTC.

This clonotype was picked up many times. The V gene is TRBV5-1, the J gene TRBJ1-1; D call uncertain. This CDR3 comprises 14 residues. CDR1 is SGHRS, CDR2 YFSETQ, per germline. V lost 4 bases to trimming and J lost 0 bases, with 10 bases between them. CDR3 protein: CASSAQMLNTEAFF. CDR3 in DNA: TGCGCCAGCAGCGCCCAGATGCTGAACACTGAAGCTTTCTTT.